This T cell receptor (beta chain) was captured by sequencing in a study of blood T cell repertoires in COVID-19. On the study more broadly: Sources were T cells, B-cell-depleted T cells, or PBMCs; the material itself was cDNA or gDNA.

The CDR3 totals 15 residues. Germline V gene data show CDR1 as MNHEY and CDR2 as SVGAGI. V was clipped by 6 bases and J by 4 bases, with 15 bases between them. Sequenced by immunoSEQ multiplex PCR; TCRdb stores in-frame clones only, minus some. The sample records roughly 30,000 clones, 85% to 90% being singletons. Sequencing was done on a sample of peripheral blood. This TCR was sampled from a human donor in a cohort sampled during active COVID-19. The chain has TRBV6-5 and TRBJ2-2; D might be TRBD2 (6 bases). CDR3 DNA: TGTGCCAGCAGCACCCACGGGGGTCCCACCGGGGAGCTGTTTTTT. This gives the protein CASSTHGGPTGELFF.